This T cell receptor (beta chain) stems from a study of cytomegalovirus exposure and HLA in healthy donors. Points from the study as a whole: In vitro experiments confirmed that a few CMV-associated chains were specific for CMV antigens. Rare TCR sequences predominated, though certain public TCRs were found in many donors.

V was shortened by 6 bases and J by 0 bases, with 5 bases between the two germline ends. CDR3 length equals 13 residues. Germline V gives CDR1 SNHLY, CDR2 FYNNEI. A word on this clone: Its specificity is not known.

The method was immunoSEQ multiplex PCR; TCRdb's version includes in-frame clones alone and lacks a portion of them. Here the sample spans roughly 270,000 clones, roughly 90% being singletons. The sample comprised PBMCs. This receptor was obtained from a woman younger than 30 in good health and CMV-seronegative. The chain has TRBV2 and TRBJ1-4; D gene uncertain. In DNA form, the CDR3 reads TGTGCCAGCAGCGGGACAACTAATGAAAAACTGTTTTTT. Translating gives CASSGTTNEKLFF. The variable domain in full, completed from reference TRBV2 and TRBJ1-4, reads EPEVTQTPSHQVTQMGQEVILRCVPISNHLYFYWYRQILGQKVEFLVSFYNNEISEKSEIFDDQFSVERPDGSNFTLKIRSTKLEDSAMYFCASSGTTNEKLFFGSGTQLSVL.